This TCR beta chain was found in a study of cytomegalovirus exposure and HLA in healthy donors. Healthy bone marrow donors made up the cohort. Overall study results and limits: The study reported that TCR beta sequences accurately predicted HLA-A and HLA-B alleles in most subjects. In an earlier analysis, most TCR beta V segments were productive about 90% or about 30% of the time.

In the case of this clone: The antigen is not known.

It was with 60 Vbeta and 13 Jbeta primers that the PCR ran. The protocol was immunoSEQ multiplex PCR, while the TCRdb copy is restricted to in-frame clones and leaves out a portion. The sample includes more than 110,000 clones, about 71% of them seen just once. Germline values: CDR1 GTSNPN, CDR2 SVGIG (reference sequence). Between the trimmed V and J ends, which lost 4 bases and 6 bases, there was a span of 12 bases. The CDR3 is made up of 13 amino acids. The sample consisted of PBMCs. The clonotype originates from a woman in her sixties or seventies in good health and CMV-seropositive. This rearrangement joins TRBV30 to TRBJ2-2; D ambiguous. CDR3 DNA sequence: TGTGCCTGGAAAGTCGGGTACCCCGGGGAGCTGTTTTTT. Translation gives CAWKVGYPGELFF.